What follows are 11 T cell receptor beta chains derived from one specimen sequenced in a study of control samples from healthy donors and cancer patients. Profiled with immunoSEQ multiplex PCR; TCRdb holds only in-frame clones, not every one. The table has some 79,000 clones, approximately 93% seen once. The source material was PBMCs. The receptors stem from a woman aged 40 to 49 with lung cancer.

The chain has TRBV6-6 and TRBJ1-4; possibly TRBD1 for D (6 bases). V dropped 6 bases and J dropped 8 bases, with 16 bases sitting between them. Germline CDR1 reads MNHNY; CDR2 reads SVGAGI (reference sequence). The CDR3 sequence is 14 residues long. The CDR3 sequence: CASRNPGDGEKLFF. The CDR3 region has the DNA TGTGCCAGCAGGAATCCAGGGGACGGCGAAAAACTGTTTTTT.

The V gene is TRBV27, the J gene TRBJ2-1, with TRBD2 matching over 8 bases. V lost 5 bases to trimming and J lost 10 bases; unmatched junction nucleotides: 13. Looked up from germline, CDR1 is MNHEY and CDR2 is SMNVEV (reference sequence). The CDR3 is made up of 15 amino acids. The CDR3, as DNA: TGTGCCAGCAGTGTAAGCGGGGGCGGACCCCAGGAGCAGTTCTTC. Encoded protein: CASSVSGGGPQEQFF.

This clone was detected only once. The V and J genes are TRBV7-9 and TRBJ2-1, with D unresolved. Germline CDR1 reads SEHNR; CDR2 reads FQNEAQ (reference sequence). The CDR3 consists of 10 residues. The V and J ends lost 5 bases and 5 bases respectively, with 1 base between them. The CDR3 here is CASSHNEQFF. The CDR3 DNA follows: TGTGCCAGCAGCCACAATGAGCAGTTCTTC.

The chain has TRBV6-1 and TRBJ1-2, with 8 bases identical to TRBD1. CDR1 and CDR2 (germline): MNHNS, SASEGT. V shed 1 base, J shed 2 bases, and the junction held 6 bases outside the gene matches. The CDR3 covers 16 residues. CDR3 coding DNA: TGTGCCAGCAGTGAAGTCCTCAGGGGGCGCAACTATGGCTACACCTTC. Its protein product is CASSEVLRGRNYGYTF.

The chain is built from TRBV6-5 and TRBJ1-1; D ambiguous. Germline V gives CDR1 MNHEY, CDR2 SVGAGI. The CDR3 has 11 residues. V gave up 8 bases and J gave up 1 base, with 5 bases separating them. CDR3 nucleotide sequence: TGTGCCAGCGAAGGGAACACTGAAGCTTTCTTT. Amino acid sequence: CASEGNTEAFF.

The V call is TRBV9, the J call TRBJ1-2; D may be TRBD1 (5 bases). V gave up 4 bases and J gave up 4 bases, with 29 bases separating them. This CDR3 is built from 19 residues. The V gene's germline CDR1 is SGDLS and CDR2 YYNGEE. The CDR3 nucleotides are TGTGCCAGCAGCTTCGGAGACAGTCTGTCCCTCCAGAGTCTCTATGGCTACACCTTC. Amino acid sequence: CASSFGDSLSLQSLYGYTF.

This clone came up once. The chain links TRBV6-1 to TRBJ1-5, with D unresolved. Germline-derived CDR1 and CDR2 are MNHNS and SASEGT. This CDR3 region has 14 residues. Trimming removed 1 base at V and 2 bases at J, with 6 bases between. The CDR3 is CASSEVEGNQPQHF. CDR3 coding DNA: TGTGCCAGCAGTGAAGTTGAGGGCAATCAGCCCCAGCATTTT.

This clone turned up a few times. The chain employs TRBV19 and TRBJ1-5; TRBD1 agrees at 7 bases. The CDR3 length is 16 residues. Germline CDR1 is LNHDA and CDR2 is SQIVND (reference sequence). J gave up 0 bases and V 3 bases, and 5 bases lay outside the gene matches. This CDR3 is CASSMEQGFSNQPQHF. CDR3 nucleotide sequence: TGTGCCAGTAGTATGGAACAGGGGTTTAGCAATCAGCCCCAGCATTTT.

The chain employs TRBV7-9 and TRBJ1-6; D not resolved. CDR1 and CDR2 from the germline V gene are SEHNR and FQNEAQ (reference sequence). The CDR3 runs 13 residues. Trimming removed 5 bases from V and 9 bases from J, with 11 bases in between. CDR3 region: CASSNSETSPLHF. DNA of the CDR3: TGTGCCAGCAGCAACAGTGAAACTTCACCCCTCCACTTT.

CDR3 loop: CASSVGSLPGQPQHF. The CDR3 nucleotides are TGTGCCAGCAGCGTAGGATCGCTGCCCGGTCAGCCCCAGCATTTT. V gene TRBV9 combines with J gene TRBJ1-5; no firm D call. There are 15 residues in the CDR3. Per germline, CDR1 SGDLS and CDR2 YYNGEE. V lost 0 bases and J lost 6, with 13 bases in between.

This rearrangement joins TRBV27 to TRBJ1-4; no definite D call. The CDR3 runs 18 residues. Trimming took off 6 bases at V and 0 bases at J, with 20 bases between the two ends. CDR1 is MNHEY, CDR2 SMNVEV, per germline (reference sequence). The CDR3 loop is CASRLRSLSLATNEKLFF. Here the CDR3 DNA reads TGTGCCAGCAGACTAAGGTCGCTATCACTTGCAACTAATGAAAAACTGTTTTTT.